The clone carrying this T cell receptor (beta chain) has a count of ten or more. TCRdb re-called the 5' RACE reads through MiXCR, storing one row per CDR3 protein. Of 300,000 to 350,000 distinct CDR3 sequences in the sample, around 3.9% were seen once. This specimen comes from a study of T cells after yellow fever vaccination. The CDR3 is 17 amino acids. Losses at the gene ends were 4 bases for V and 1 base for J; bases not matched to a gene: 8. Germline CDR1 MNHEY, CDR2 SVGEGT. V gene TRBV6-2 or TRBV6-3 combines with J gene TRBJ2-2, with 8 nucleotides matching TRBD2. The source of this sequence is a man younger than 35 who received the YFV17D yellow fever vaccine. The input for sequencing was PBMCs, taken 5 days after the yellow fever booster vaccination. DNA for the CDR3: TGTGCCAGCAGTTTCCGTCGGGAGGGGATGAACACCGGGGAGCTGTTTTTT. This gives the protein CASSFRREGMNTGELFF.